This passage covers 12 T cell receptor beta chains from one sample sequenced in a study of monozygotic twins with inflammatory bowel disease. From its re-call of the 5' RACE reads, TCRdb lists each CDR3 protein once, without DNA. Its clone listing holds 300,000 to 450,000 distinct CDR3 sequences. What was sequenced was blood. All receptors derive from a human donor with ulcerative colitis or Crohn's disease, or a healthy co-twin of an affected twin (not recorded which).

The chain joins TRBV20-1 to TRBJ1-1; TCRdb gives TRBD1 as the D gene, but with no DNA this cannot be confirmed. The CDR3 covers 15 residues. Germline assignment: CDR1 DFQATT and CDR2 SNEGSKA (reference sequence). The CDR3 here is CSAGRQGRGNTEAFF.

The chain joins TRBV30 to TRBJ1-1. The CDR3 length is 15 residues. In germline, CDR1 is GTSNPN, CDR2 SVGIG (reference sequence). CDR3 sequence: CAWSAVQYMNTEAFF.

The chain recombines TRBV4-3 with TRBJ2-7; TCRdb selects TRBD2, and the lack of DNA leaves this call unchecked. Germline assignment: CDR1 LGHNA and CDR2 YSLEER. CDR3 length equals 15 residues. This CDR3 is CASSQDASGVYEQYF.

This chain links TRBV4-2 with TRBJ2-3; as DNA is missing, the TRBD1 call by TCRdb cannot be tested. This CDR3 contains 15 residues. Germline V gene sequence: CDR1 LGHNA, CDR2 YNFKEQ. The CDR3 spells CASSQRTGGTDTQYF.

This chain connects TRBV6-1 to TRBJ2-7. The CDR3 length is 11 residues. Germline loops: CDR1 MNHNS, CDR2 SASEGT. The CDR3 loop is CVSQASYEQYF.

The chain combines TRBV29-1 with TRBJ1-2; TCRdb picks TRBD1, but there is no DNA to check that call. This CDR3 spans 13 amino acids. Germline CDR1 and CDR2: SQVTM and ANQGSEA. The CDR3 region is CSVLGQGIYGYTF. Together with reference TRBV29-1 and TRBJ1-2, the CDR3 gives the full variable domain: SAVISQKPSRDICQRGTSLTIQCQVDSQVTMMFWYRQQPGQSLTLIATANQGSEATYESGFVIDKFPISRPNLTFSTLTVSNMSPEDSSIYLCSVLGQGIYGYTFGSGTRLTVV.

This sequence joins TRBV11-1 and TRBJ2-3; TCRdb calls TRBD2, which cannot be checked without DNA. CDR1 and CDR2 (germline): SGHAT, FQDESV (reference sequence). The CDR3 consists of 18 residues. The CDR3 loop reads CASSQTRGSGGLTDTQYF.

The rearrangement uses TRBV7-2 and TRBJ1-2; TCRdb lists TRBD1, though no DNA is available to test this call. Germline V gives CDR1 SGHTA, CDR2 FQGNSA. This CDR3 comprises 13 residues. The CDR3: CASSEGVGYGYTF.

The chain carries TRBV7-2 and TRBJ2-5; the D call of TRBD2 rests on TCRdb alone, since no DNA is present to check it. The CDR3 spans 17 residues. In germline, CDR1 is SGHTA, CDR2 FQGNSA. CDR3 region: CASSKDGTSGDQETQYF.

The CDR3 sequence: CASSPGELGTSTDTQYF. This rearrangement joins TRBV5-1 to TRBJ2-3; TCRdb proposes TRBD1, but this gene call is untestable without DNA. CDR1 and CDR2 (germline): SGHRS, YFSETQ. This CDR3 region has 17 residues.

This chain uses TRBV5-1 with TRBJ2-3. Germline values: CDR1 SGHRS, CDR2 YFSETQ. This CDR3 comprises 14 residues. The CDR3 sequence is CASSSTVSTDTQYF.

The V and J genes are TRBV7-9 and TRBJ2-7. The germline gives CDR1 SEHNR, CDR2 FQNEAQ (reference sequence). This CDR3 spans 12 amino acids. The CDR3 sequence is CASSWAGQQQYF.